These T cell receptor beta chains were read from a single sample in a study of identical twins. A single record per CDR3 protein comes from TCRdb applying MiXCR to the 5' RACE reads. The table includes around 370,000 distinct CDR3 sequences, 9% to 10% detected once. Sequenced input: naive T cells sorted from blood. The receptors were sampled from a woman between 50 and 59 years old in good health. CDR3s include the opening cysteine and the closing phenylalanine or tryptophan. The D gene is left open where the match is weak. Only some rows state a clone size, as once, few, many or a class for expanded clones.

TRBV7-2	-	-	TRBJ1-5	TGTGCCAGCAGTAAGATCAATCAGCCCCAGCATTTT	CASSKINQPQHF
TRBV5-6	TRBD1	many	TRBJ2-7	TGTGCCAGCAGCCACGGGACAGGGGCATTTTTAACCGACTACGAGCAGTACTTC	CASSHGTGAFLTDYEQYF
TRBV14	-	few	TRBJ1-5	TGTGCCAGCAGCCAAGCGAGGAATCAGCCCCAGCATTTT	CASSQARNQPQHF
TRBV12-3/TRBV12-4	-	-	TRBJ2-3	TGTGCCAGCAGTTTAAACACCGGCACAGATACGCAGTATTTT	CASSLNTGTDTQYF
TRBV20-1	-	many	TRBJ2-2	TGCAGTGCTAGAGTGGCCGGGGAGCTGTTTTTT	CSARVAGELFF
TRBV12-3/TRBV12-4	-	few	TRBJ2-7	TGTGCCAGCAGTCCTCCGGGAACCGAGCAGTACTTC	CASSPPGTEQYF
TRBV7-8	-	many	TRBJ2-1	TGTGCCAGCAGCCCCACAGTAGGACTAATCCAGACGCAGTTCTTC	CASSPTVGLIQTQFF
TRBV5-1	TRBD1	few	TRBJ2-5	TGCGCCAGCAGCCTCTCCCCCCGACAGGGCGCAGAGACCCAGTACTTC	CASSLSPRQGAETQYF
TRBV2	-	few	TRBJ2-3	TGTGCCAGCAGTGCCCCAGATACGCAGTATTTT	CASSAPDTQYF
TRBV11-3	-	-	TRBJ2-3	TGTGCCAGCAGCCCGTCCTTACCGGGCTCTAGCACAGATACGCAGTATTTT	CASSPSLPGSSTDTQYF
TRBV5-1	TRBD1	few	TRBJ2-5	TGCGCCAGCAGCTTGACCGGGACAGGGTTTTATCAAGAGACCCAGTACTTC	CASSLTGTGFYQETQYF
TRBV6-2/TRBV6-3	TRBD2	-	TRBJ2-2	TGTGCCAGCAGTTACTCCACTAGCGGGAGCGTCACCGGGGAGCTGTTTTTT	CASSYSTSGSVTGELFF
TRBV12-3/TRBV12-4	TRBD2	-	TRBJ2-1	TGTGCCAGCAGAGTAGAGGGAGGGCCCTACAATGAGCAGTTCTTC	CASRVEGGPYNEQFF
TRBV12-3/TRBV12-4	TRBD2	-	TRBJ2-3	TGTGCCAGCAGTTTAAACCTGTTAGCGGGACCCAGCACAGATACGCAGTATTTT	CASSLNLLAGPSTDTQYF
TRBV12-3/TRBV12-4	-	few	TRBJ2-1	TGTGCCAGCAGTTTTGGACTCCCCTACAATGAGCAGTTCTTC	CASSFGLPYNEQFF
TRBV20-1	-	many	TRBJ2-5	TGCAGTGCTAGATTCTATCTCCGGGCTAGATCACAAGAGACCCAGTACTTC	CSARFYLRARSQETQYF
TRBV2	-	many	TRBJ1-1	TGTGCCAGCAAACGTAACACTGAAGCTTTCTTT	CASKRNTEAFF
TRBV4-1	-	-	TRBJ2-2	TGCGCCAGCAGCCAAGCGTGGGACGAGGACCTGTTTTTT	CASSQAWDEDLFF
TRBV5-1	-	-	TRBJ2-6	TGCGCCAGCAGCCGGGGCGACACCTCTGGGGCCAACGTCCTGACTTTC	CASSRGDTSGANVLTF
TRBV20-1	TRBD2	few	TRBJ2-7	TGCAGTGCTAGAGAAGCGGGGACCTACGAGCAGTACTTC	CSAREAGTYEQYF